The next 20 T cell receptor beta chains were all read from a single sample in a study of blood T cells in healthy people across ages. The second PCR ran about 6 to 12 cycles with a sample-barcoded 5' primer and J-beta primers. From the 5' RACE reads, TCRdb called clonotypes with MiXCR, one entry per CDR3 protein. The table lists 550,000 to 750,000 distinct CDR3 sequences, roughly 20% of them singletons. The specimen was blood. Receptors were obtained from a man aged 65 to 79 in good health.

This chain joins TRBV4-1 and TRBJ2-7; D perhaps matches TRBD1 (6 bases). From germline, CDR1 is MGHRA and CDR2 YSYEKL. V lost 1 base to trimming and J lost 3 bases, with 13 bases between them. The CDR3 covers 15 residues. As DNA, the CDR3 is TGCGCCAGCAGCCAAGGGCCAGGGGAGTACTACGAGCAGTACTTC. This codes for CASSQGPGEYYEQYF.

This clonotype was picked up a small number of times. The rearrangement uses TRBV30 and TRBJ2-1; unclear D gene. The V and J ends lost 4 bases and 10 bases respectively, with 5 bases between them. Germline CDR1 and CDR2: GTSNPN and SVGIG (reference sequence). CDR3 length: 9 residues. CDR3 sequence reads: CAWIGEQFF. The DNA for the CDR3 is TGTGCCTGGATAGGCGAGCAGTTCTTC.

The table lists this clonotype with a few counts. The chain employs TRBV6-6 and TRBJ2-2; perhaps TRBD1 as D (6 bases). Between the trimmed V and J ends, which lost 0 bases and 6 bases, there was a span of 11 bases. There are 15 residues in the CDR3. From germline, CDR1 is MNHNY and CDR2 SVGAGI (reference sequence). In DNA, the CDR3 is TGTGCCAGCAGTTACTCGAGTGCAGGGGCCGGGGAGCTGTTTTTT. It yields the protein CASSYSSAGAGELFF.

CDR3: CASSAQTTSGSTDTQYF. Written as DNA, the CDR3 is TGTGCCAGCAGCGCCCAGACGACTAGCGGAAGCACAGATACGCAGTATTTT. The chain links TRBV9 to TRBJ2-3, with 9 bases fitting TRBD2. CDR1 SGDLS and CDR2 YYNGEE come from the germline V gene. The CDR3 spans 17 residues. V shed 3 bases, J shed 0 bases, and the junction held 8 bases outside the gene matches.

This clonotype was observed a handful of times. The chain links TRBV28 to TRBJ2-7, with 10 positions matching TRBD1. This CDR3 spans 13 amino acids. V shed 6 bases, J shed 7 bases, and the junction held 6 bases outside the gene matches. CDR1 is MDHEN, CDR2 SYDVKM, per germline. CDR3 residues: CASRGRDRGEQYF. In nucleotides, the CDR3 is TGTGCCAGCAGGGGTCGGGACAGGGGTGAGCAGTACTTC.

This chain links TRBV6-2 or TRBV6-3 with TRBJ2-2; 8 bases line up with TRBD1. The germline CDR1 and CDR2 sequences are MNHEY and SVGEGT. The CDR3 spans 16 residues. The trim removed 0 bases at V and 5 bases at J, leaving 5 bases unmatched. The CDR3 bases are TGTGCCAGCAGTTACTCGGGACAGGACCAGACCGGGGAGCTGTTTTTT. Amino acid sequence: CASSYSGQDQTGELFF.

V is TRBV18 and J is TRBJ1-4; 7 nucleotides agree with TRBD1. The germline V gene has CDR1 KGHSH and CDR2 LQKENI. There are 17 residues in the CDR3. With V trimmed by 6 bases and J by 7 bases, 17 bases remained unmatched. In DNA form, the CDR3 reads TGTGCCAGCTCGGTTCAGACAGGGTCGTCCCACGGTGAAAAACTGTTTTTT. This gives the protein CASSVQTGSSHGEKLFF.

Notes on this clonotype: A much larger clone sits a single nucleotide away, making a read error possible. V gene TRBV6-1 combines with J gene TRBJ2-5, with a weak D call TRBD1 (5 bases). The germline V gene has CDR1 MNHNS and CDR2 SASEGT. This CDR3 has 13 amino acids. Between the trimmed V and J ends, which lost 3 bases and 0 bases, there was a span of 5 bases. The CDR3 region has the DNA TGTGCCAGCAGTGACAGGGACCAAGAGACCCAGTACTTC. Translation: CASSDRDQETQYF.

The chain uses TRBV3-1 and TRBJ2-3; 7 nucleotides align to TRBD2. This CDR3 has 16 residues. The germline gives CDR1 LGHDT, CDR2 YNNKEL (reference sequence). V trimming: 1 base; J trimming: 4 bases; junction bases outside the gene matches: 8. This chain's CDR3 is CASSQGGGRTPDTQYF. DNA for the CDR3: TGTGCCAGCAGCCAAGGGGGCGGGAGAACACCAGATACGCAGTATTTT.

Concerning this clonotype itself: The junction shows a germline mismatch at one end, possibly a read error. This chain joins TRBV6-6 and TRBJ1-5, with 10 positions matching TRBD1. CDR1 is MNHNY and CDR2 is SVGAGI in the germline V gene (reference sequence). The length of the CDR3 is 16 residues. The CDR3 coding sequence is TGTGCCAGCAGCGACAGGGGGCCTAATAGCAATCGGCCCCAGCATTTT. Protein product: CASSDRGPNSNRPQHF.

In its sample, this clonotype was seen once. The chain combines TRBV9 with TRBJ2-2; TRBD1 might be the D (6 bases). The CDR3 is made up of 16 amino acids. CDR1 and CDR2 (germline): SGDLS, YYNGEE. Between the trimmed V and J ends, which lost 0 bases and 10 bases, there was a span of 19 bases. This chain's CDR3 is CASSVGGGSGQKELFF. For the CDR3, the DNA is TGTGCCAGCAGCGTAGGAGGGGGATCTGGGCAGAAGGAGCTGTTTTTT.

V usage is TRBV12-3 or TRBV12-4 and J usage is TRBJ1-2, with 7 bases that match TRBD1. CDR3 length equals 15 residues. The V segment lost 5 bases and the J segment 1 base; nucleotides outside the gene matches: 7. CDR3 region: CASSPNRGGNYGYTF. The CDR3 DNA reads TGTGCCAGCAGTCCAAACAGGGGTGGTAACTATGGCTACACCTTC.

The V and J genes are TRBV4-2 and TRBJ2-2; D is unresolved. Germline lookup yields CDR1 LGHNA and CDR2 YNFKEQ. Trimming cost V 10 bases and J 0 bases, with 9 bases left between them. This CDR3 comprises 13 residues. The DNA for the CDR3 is TGTGCCACGCGAACTTCGAACACCGGGGAGCTGTTTTTT. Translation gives CATRTSNTGELFF.

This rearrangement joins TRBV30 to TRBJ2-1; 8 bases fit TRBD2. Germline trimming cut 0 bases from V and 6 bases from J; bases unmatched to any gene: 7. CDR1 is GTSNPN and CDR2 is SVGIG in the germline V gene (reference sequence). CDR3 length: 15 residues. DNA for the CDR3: TGTGCCTGGAGTGTACCCAGCGGGAGTACCAATGAGCAGTTCTTC. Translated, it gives CAWSVPSGSTNEQFF.

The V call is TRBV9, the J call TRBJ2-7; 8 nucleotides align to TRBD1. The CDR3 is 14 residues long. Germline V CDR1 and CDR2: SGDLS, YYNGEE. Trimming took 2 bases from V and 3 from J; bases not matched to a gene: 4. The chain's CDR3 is CASSVHGQGYEQYF. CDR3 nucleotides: TGTGCCAGCAGCGTCCACGGACAGGGCTACGAGCAGTACTTC.

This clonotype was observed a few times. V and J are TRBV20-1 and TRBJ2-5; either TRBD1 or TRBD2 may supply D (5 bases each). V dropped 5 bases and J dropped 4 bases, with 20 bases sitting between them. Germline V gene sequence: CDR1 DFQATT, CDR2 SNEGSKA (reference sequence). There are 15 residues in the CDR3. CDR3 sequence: CSAEWGGGMAETQYF. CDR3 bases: TGCAGTGCTGAGTGGGGCGGAGGAATGGCAGAGACCCAGTACTTC.

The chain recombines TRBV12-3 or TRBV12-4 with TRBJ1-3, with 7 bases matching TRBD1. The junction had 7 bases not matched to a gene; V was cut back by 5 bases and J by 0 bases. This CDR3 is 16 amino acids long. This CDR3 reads CASSPRTGLSGNTIYF. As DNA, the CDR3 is TGTGCCAGCAGTCCCCGGACAGGCCTCTCTGGAAACACCATATATTTT.

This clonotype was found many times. Here the CDR3 reads CAISEGSGRALETQYF. In nucleotides, the CDR3 is TGTGCCATCAGTGAGGGAAGCGGGAGGGCCCTAGAGACCCAGTACTTC. The gene calls are TRBV10-3 and TRBJ2-5; 10 bases match TRBD2. This CDR3 contains 16 residues. V dropped 2 bases and J dropped 4; count of bases not matched to a gene: 7. The germline CDR1 and CDR2 sequences are ENHRY and SYGVKD.

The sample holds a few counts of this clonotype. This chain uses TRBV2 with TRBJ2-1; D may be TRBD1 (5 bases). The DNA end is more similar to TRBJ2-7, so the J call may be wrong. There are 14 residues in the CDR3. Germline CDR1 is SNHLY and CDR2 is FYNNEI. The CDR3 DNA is TGTGCCAGCAGTGAAATAGGGGAACCCTACGAGCAGTACTTC. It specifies CASSEIGEPYEQYF.

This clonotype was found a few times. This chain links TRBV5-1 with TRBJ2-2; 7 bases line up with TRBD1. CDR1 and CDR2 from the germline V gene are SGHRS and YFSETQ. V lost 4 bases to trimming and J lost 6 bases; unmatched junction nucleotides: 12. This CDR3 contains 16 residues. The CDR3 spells CASSPYRGEVPGELFF. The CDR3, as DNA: TGCGCCAGCAGCCCCTACAGGGGAGAAGTACCCGGGGAGCTGTTTTTT.